A single sample is the source of the 21 T cell receptor beta chains below, sequenced in a study of blood T cell repertoires in COVID-19. Measured with immunoSEQ multiplex PCR; TCRdb has only the in-frame clones, and not every one. The sample consists of 200,000 to 250,000 clones, roughly 86% of them appearing once. Sequences were obtained from peripheral blood. These receptors originate from an older woman with active or convalescent COVID-19.

V gene TRBV7-9 combines with J gene TRBJ1-2; D is perhaps TRBD1 (5 bases). The germline V gene has CDR1 SEHNR and CDR2 FQNEAQ (reference sequence). Trimming removed 1 base at V and 5 bases at J, with 20 bases between. This CDR3 region has 17 residues. The CDR3 DNA follows: TGTGCCAGCAGCTTAGGTATTGGAGGGACCCACCCATATGGCTACACCTTC. Protein product: CASSLGIGGTHPYGYTF.

The rearrangement joins TRBV4-1 to TRBJ2-7; perhaps TRBD2 as D (6 bases). V lost 4 bases and J lost 3, with 22 bases in between. Germline values: CDR1 MGHRA, CDR2 YSYEKL. CDR3 length: 17 residues. For the CDR3, the DNA is TGCGCCAGCAGCCTACCCTTAGACGGGACTGGTTTCTACGAGCAGTACTTC. Residues: CASSLPLDGTGFYEQYF.

The rearrangement links TRBV15 to TRBJ2-1, with 10 bases fitting TRBD2. V lost 1 base and J lost 7; bases outside the gene matches: 7. Germline V lookup: CDR1 LNHNV, CDR2 YYDKDF (reference sequence). The CDR3 has 16 residues. The CDR3 bases are TGTGCCACCAGCAGAGGAACGGGACTAGCGATAAATGAGCAGTTCTTC. Translating it yields CATSRGTGLAINEQFF.

This sequence joins TRBV27 and TRBJ1-1; tentative D call: TRBD1 (6 bases). CDR3 length: 14 amino acids. Trimming stripped 7 bases from V and 1 base from J, with 13 bases between. Looked up from germline, CDR1 is MNHEY and CDR2 is SMNVEV (reference sequence). DNA of the CDR3: TGTGCCAGCACAGCGACAGGACGGAACACTGAAGCTTTCTTT. It yields the protein CASTATGRNTEAFF.

The J gene is TRBJ1-1, the V gene TRBV28, with D possibly matching TRBD1 (5 bases). Between the trimmed V and J ends, which lost 3 bases and 11 bases, there was a span of 22 bases. The CDR3 consists of 15 residues. CDR1 and CDR2 from the germline V gene are MDHEN and SYDVKM. The CDR3 nucleotides read TGTGCCAGCAGTTTGGGACTCCCACGCGGGGTGGGGGCTTTCTTT. Translation: CASSLGLPRGVGAFF.

The rearrangement links TRBV5-1 to TRBJ1-2; unclear D gene. The ends were cut back, 1 base at V and 0 bases at J, with 7 bases in the middle. This CDR3 comprises 14 residues. The V gene's germline CDR1 is SGHRS and CDR2 YFSETQ. The CDR3 nucleotides read TGCGCCAGCAGCTTGTGGCAGGCTAACTATGGCTACACCTTC. Amino acid sequence: CASSLWQANYGYTF.

This sequence joins TRBV10-3 and TRBJ2-3; D call uncertain. The CDR3 spans 14 residues. Trimming took 8 bases from V and 0 from J, leaving 12 bases between them. The V gene's germline CDR1 is ENHRY and CDR2 SYGVKD. CDR3 sequence: CAIEDTGSTDTQYF. CDR3 nucleotide sequence: TGTGCCATCGAAGACACCGGAAGCACAGATACGCAGTATTTT.

V gene TRBV7-9 combines with J gene TRBJ1-2, with unresolved D. The CDR3 length is 13 residues. Trimming shortened V by 1 base and J by 7 bases, and 10 bases separated the two germline ends. Germline V gene data show CDR1 as SEHNR and CDR2 as FQNEAQ (reference sequence). This chain's CDR3 is CASSLDLLGGYTF. The CDR3 coding sequence is TGTGCCAGCAGCTTAGACCTGCTCGGTGGCTACACCTTC.

The genes are TRBV9 and TRBJ2-1; TRBD1 might be the D (5 bases). The CDR3 extends over 15 amino acids. CDR1 SGDLS and CDR2 YYNGEE come from the germline V gene. The V and J ends lost 2 bases and 5 bases respectively, with 14 bases between them. The CDR3 nucleotides read TGTGCCAGCAGCGTTAGTAGGGGCGTTAACAATGAGCAGTTCTTC. This encodes CASSVSRGVNNEQFF. The complete variable domain, with remaining parts taken from reference TRBV9 and TRBJ2-1, reads DSGVTQTPKHLITATGQRVTLRCSPRSGDLSVYWYQQSLDQGLQFLIQYYNGEERAKGNILERFSAQQFPDLHSELNLSSLELGDSALYFCASSVSRGVNNEQFFGPGTRLTVL.

The V gene is TRBV4-2, the J gene TRBJ1-6; 7 bases line up with TRBD1. Germline values: CDR1 LGHNA, CDR2 YNFKEQ. The CDR3 is 16 amino acids. J gave up 9 bases and V 4 bases, and 12 bases lay outside the gene matches. The CDR3 sequence: CASSLDFPGQPSPLHF. The CDR3 DNA reads as TGTGCCAGCAGCCTGGATTTCCCGGGACAGCCTTCACCCCTCCACTTT.

This clone occurred once. The V gene is TRBV5-6, the J gene TRBJ1-1, with D perhaps matching TRBD1 (5 bases). Trimming shortened V by 2 bases and J by 1 base, and 9 bases separated the two germline ends. The CDR3 is 14 residues long. CDR1 is SGHDT, CDR2 YYEEEE, per germline. CDR3 loop: CASSFTGGNTEAFF. The DNA for the CDR3 is TGTGCCAGCAGCTTTACCGGGGGGAACACTGAAGCTTTCTTT. The variable domain in full, with the rest retrieved from reference TRBV5-6 and TRBJ1-1, is DAGVTQSPTHLIKTRGQQVTLRCSPKSGHDTVSWYQQALGQGPQFIFQYYEEEERQRGNFPDRFSGHQFPNYSSELNVNALLLGDSALYLCASSFTGGNTEAFFGQGTRLTVV.

The gene calls are TRBV29-1 and TRBJ2-7; 9 positions agree with TRBD1. With V trimmed by 7 bases and J by 6 bases, 10 bases remained unmatched. The CDR3 spans 13 residues. Germline V gives CDR1 SQVTM, CDR2 ANQGSEA. The CDR3 nucleotides are TGCAGCGCCGCGACAGGGGGAACGGCCGAGCAGTACTTC. It translates to CSAATGGTAEQYF.

J is TRBJ1-2 and V is TRBV24-1, with TRBD1 matching 10 bases. V was pared by 1 base and J by 5 bases, with 9 bases of the junction left unmatched. Germline lookup yields CDR1 KGHDR and CDR2 SFDVKD. This CDR3 contains 17 residues. CDR3 DNA sequence: TGTGCCACCAGTGATTTTCTTGGACAGGGGGAATCTTATGGCTACACCTTC. Its translation is CATSDFLGQGESYGYTF.

The J gene is TRBJ2-2, the V gene TRBV5-4, with a weak D call TRBD1 (7 bases). V lost 2 bases to trimming and J lost 4 bases, with 12 bases between them. Germline V lookup: CDR1 SGHNT, CDR2 YYREEE (reference sequence). This CDR3 has 15 amino acids. CDR3 bases: TGTGCCAGCAGCTTACAGGGGAGGAGCACCGGGGAGCTGTTTTTT. This sequence encodes CASSLQGRSTGELFF.

This rearrangement joins TRBV5-1 to TRBJ1-1, with no clear D. Germline CDR1 is SGHRS and CDR2 is YFSETQ. V was clipped by 2 bases and J by 5 bases, with 10 bases between them. The CDR3 is 13 residues long. CDR3 in DNA: TGCGCCAGCAGCTTCACCAGGTCAACTGAAGCTTTCTTT. Translated, it gives CASSFTRSTEAFF.

Worth noting for this clone: The sample carries other DNA sequences with the same CDR3. The genes are TRBV29-1 and TRBJ2-3, with a possible D match to TRBD2 (7 bases). The CDR3 is 13 residues long. The V end lost 6 bases, the J end lost 6 bases, and 16 bases lay between the germline ends. From germline, CDR1 is SQVTM and CDR2 ANQGSEA. CDR3 nucleotide sequence: TGCAGCGTGCGAGGGGGGGGGACGGATACGCAGTATTTT. Amino acid sequence: CSVRGGGTDTQYF.

The chain employs TRBV29-1 and TRBJ1-3; possible D gene TRBD1, 6 bases. The CDR3 loop spans 15 amino acids. Germline V gene data show CDR1 as SQVTM and CDR2 as ANQGSEA. Trimming removed 5 bases from V and 8 bases from J, with 22 bases in between. The CDR3 nucleotides are TGCAGCGTTCGCGCCCGGCCCACAGGGTTGGACACCATATATTTT. Its translation: CSVRARPTGLDTIYF.

CDR3 bases: TGTGCCAGCAGCTTAGGGGCAAACACCATATATTTT. Its translation: CASSLGANTIYF. The chain couples TRBV7-9 to TRBJ1-3; D gene uncertain. This CDR3 has 12 residues. The V and J ends lost 1 base and 6 bases respectively, with 4 bases between them. Germline values: CDR1 SEHNR, CDR2 FQNEAQ (reference sequence).

This clone was found many times. This rearrangement joins TRBV5-4 to TRBJ2-6; D ambiguous. Germline V lookup: CDR1 SGHNT, CDR2 YYREEE (reference sequence). The CDR3 length is 16 residues. The ends were cut back, 4 bases at V and 0 bases at J, with 11 bases in the middle. CDR3 coding DNA: TGTGCCAGCAGCAGGAAAACAGACTCTGGGGCCAACGTCCTGACTTTC. It encodes CASSRKTDSGANVLTF.

In its sample, this clone was seen a few times. The rearrangement links TRBV19 to TRBJ2-7; D perhaps matches TRBD2 (5 bases). V dropped 7 bases and J dropped 5 bases, with 15 bases sitting between them. The CDR3 loop spans 13 amino acids. Germline values: CDR1 LNHDA, CDR2 SQIVND (reference sequence). CDR3 DNA: TGTGCCAGTATGGGGAGAGCAAACGACGAGCAGTACTTC. It translates to CASMGRANDEQYF.

This rearrangement joins TRBV7-2 to TRBJ1-2, with D possibly TRBD1 on 5 matching bases. CDR3 size: 13 residues. Germline V gene sequence: CDR1 SGHTA, CDR2 FQGNSA. V lost 0 bases to trimming and J lost 6 bases, with 8 bases between them. CDR3 region: CASSLALGDGYTF. Written as DNA, the CDR3 is TGTGCCAGCAGCTTAGCGTTAGGGGATGGCTACACCTTC.